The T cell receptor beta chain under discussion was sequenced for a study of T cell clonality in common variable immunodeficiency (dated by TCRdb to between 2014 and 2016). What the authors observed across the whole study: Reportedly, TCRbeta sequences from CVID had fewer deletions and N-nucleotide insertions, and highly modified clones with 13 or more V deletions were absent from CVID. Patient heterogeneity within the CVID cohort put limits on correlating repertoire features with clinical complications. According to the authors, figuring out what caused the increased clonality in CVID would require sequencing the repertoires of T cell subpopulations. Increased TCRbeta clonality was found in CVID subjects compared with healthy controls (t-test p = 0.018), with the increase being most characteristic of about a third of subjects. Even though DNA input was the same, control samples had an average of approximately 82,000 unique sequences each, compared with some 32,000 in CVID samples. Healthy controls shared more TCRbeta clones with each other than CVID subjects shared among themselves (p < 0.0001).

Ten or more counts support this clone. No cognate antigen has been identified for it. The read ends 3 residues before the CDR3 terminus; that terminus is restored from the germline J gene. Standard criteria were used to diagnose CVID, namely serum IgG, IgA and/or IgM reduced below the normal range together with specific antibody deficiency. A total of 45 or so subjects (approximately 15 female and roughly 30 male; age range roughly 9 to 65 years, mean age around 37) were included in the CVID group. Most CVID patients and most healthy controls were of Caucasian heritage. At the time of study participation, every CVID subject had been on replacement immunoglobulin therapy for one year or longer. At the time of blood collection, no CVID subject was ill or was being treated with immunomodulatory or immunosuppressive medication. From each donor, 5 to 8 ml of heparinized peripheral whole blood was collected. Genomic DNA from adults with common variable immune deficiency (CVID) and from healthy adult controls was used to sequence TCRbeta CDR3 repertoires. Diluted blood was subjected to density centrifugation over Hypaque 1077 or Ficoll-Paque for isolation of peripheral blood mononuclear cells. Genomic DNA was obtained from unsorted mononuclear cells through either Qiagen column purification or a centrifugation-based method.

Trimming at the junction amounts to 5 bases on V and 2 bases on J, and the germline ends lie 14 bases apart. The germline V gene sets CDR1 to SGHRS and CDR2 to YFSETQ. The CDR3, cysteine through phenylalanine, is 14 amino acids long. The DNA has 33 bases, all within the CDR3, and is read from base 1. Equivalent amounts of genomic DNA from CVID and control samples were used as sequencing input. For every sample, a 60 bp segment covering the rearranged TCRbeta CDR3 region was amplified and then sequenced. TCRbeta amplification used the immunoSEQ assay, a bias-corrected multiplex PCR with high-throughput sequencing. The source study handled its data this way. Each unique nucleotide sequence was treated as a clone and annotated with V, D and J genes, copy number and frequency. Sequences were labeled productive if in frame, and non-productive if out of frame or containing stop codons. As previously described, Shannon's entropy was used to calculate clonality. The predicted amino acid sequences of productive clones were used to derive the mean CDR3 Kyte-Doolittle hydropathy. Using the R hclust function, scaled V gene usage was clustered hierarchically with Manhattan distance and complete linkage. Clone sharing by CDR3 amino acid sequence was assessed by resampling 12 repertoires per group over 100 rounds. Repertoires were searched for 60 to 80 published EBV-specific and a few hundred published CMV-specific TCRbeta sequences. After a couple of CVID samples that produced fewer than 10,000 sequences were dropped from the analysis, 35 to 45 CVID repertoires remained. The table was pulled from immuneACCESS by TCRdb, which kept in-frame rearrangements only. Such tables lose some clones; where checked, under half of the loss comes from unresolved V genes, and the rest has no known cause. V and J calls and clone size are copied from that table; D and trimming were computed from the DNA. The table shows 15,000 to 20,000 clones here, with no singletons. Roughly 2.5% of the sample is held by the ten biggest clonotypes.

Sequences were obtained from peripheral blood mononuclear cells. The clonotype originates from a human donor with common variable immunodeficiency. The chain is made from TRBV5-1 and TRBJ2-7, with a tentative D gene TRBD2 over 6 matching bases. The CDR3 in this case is CASSSGTGAYEQYF. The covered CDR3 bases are TGCGCCAGCAGTTCCGGGACGGGGGCCTACGAG.